The 8 T cell receptor beta chains given below trace back to one sample, sequenced in a study of T cell responses to AZD1222 COVID-19 vaccine. Data came from immunoSEQ multiplex PCR; TCRdb stores just in-frame clones and leaves some out. This table holds 240,000 or so clones, 90% to 95% found once. The material sequenced was peripheral blood, taken on day 0 of AZD1222 vaccination. These receptors were obtained from an adult in good health.

The chain uses TRBV9 and TRBJ1-2; 7 nucleotides agree with TRBD1. The CDR3 loop spans 13 amino acids. The germline CDR1 and CDR2 sequences are SGDLS and YYNGEE. The V segment lost 4 bases and the J segment 5 bases; nucleotides outside the gene matches: 5. CDR3 nucleotides: TGTGCCAGCAGCCCCCTGACAGGGTATGGCTACACCTTC. Amino acids: CASSPLTGYGYTF.

Only one count was recorded for this clone. The chain joins TRBV5-4 to TRBJ2-3, with 7 bases fitting TRBD2. Germline lookup yields CDR1 SGHNT and CDR2 YYREEE (reference sequence). The CDR3 consists of 15 residues. With 4 bases clipped from V and 3 bases from J, the junction kept 8 bases outside the gene matches. The CDR3 region is CASSALGEGTDTQYF. In DNA form, the CDR3 reads TGTGCCAGCAGCGCACTGGGGGAGGGGACAGATACGCAGTATTTT.

This clone was counted a single time. The chain employs TRBV27 and TRBJ1-5; possible D gene TRBD1, 6 bases. V was cut by 2 bases and J by 7 bases, with 15 bases left in between. From germline, CDR1 is MNHEY and CDR2 SMNVEV (reference sequence). This CDR3 is built from 15 residues. This CDR3 reads CASSLGQGLRQPQHF. The CDR3 DNA reads as TGTGCCAGCAGTTTAGGGCAGGGGCTAAGGCAGCCCCAGCATTTT.

The J gene is TRBJ2-1, the V gene TRBV7-2, with 8 bases that match TRBD2. CDR3 length equals 15 residues. V trimming: 5 bases; J trimming: 5 bases; junction bases outside the gene matches: 8. CDR1 SGHTA and CDR2 FQGNSA come from the germline V gene. The CDR3 sequence is CASSPRGGNDNEQFF. CDR3 nucleotides: TGTGCCAGCAGCCCCCGGGGGGGGAATGACAATGAGCAGTTCTTC.

The rearrangement uses TRBV5-1 and TRBJ1-5; perhaps TRBD1 as D (6 bases). Germline V gives CDR1 SGHRS, CDR2 YFSETQ. The CDR3 length is 12 residues. The germline V and J ends were trimmed by 7 bases and 5 bases, with 10 bases remaining between them. CDR3 sequence: CASPQGYQPQHF. CDR3 nucleotides: TGCGCCAGCCCCCAGGGGTATCAGCCCCAGCATTTT.

The rearrangement joins TRBV5-4 to TRBJ2-1, with D perhaps TRBD2 (6 bases). CDR3 length: 15 amino acids. Germline CDR1 SGHNT, CDR2 YYREEE (reference sequence). Trimming stripped 2 bases from V and 9 bases from J, with 18 bases between. This chain's CDR3 is CASSLGRGGRGEQFF. CDR3 DNA sequence: TGTGCCAGCAGCTTAGGGAGAGGAGGGCGGGGTGAGCAGTTCTTC. The full variable domain, rest sourced from reference TRBV5-4 and TRBJ2-1, is ETGVTQSPTHLIKTRGQQVTLRCSSQSGHNTVSWYQQALGQGPQFIFQYYREEENGRGNFPPRFSGLQFPNYSSELNVNALELDDSALYLCASSLGRGGRGEQFFGPGTRLTVL.

The J gene is TRBJ1-2, the V gene TRBV2; 7 positions match TRBD1. Germline assignment: CDR1 SNHLY and CDR2 FYNNEI. The CDR3 is 13 residues long. Germline trimming cut 6 bases from V and 6 bases from J; bases unmatched to any gene: 7. The CDR3 is CASSLDRPNGYTF. CDR3 DNA: TGTGCCAGCAGCTTGGACAGGCCAAATGGCTACACCTTC.

This clone was seen a single time. This chain uses TRBV28 with TRBJ1-3, with D possibly being TRBD1 (6 bases). The CDR3 is 14 residues long. The V gene lost 3 bases and the J gene lost 4 bases, with 10 bases spanning the gap. CDR1 MDHEN and CDR2 SYDVKM come from the germline V gene. The CDR3 DNA is TGTGCCAGCAGTTTCGCAGGGGAGGGAAACACCATATATTTT. The encoded protein is CASSFAGEGNTIYF.